This TCR beta chain was sequenced in a study of T cells after posttransplantation cyclophosphamide. Overall study findings and caveats: Recipient CMV seropositivity and CMV reactivation strongly tracked TRB clonality. Donor-recipient repertoire similarity was low at 1-2 months, rising over year one.

Note on this clone: The antigen is unknown.

The table came from immunoSEQ multiplex PCR; TCRdb's copy has only in-frame clones and leaves some out. The sample records around 66,000 clones, just over 90% being singletons. The CDR3 runs to 13 residues. Deletions cut 7 bases from V and 6 bases from J, with 13 bases between. CDR1 SGHAT and CDR2 FQNNGV come from the germline V gene. Sequencing was done on a sample of PBMCs. This chain uses TRBV11-2 with TRBJ2-4, with D uncertain. The TCR originated in a woman in her twenties or thirties in good health and a related stem cell transplant donor. CDR3 DNA: TGTGCCAGCACGGAGAGCCCCGGAAACATTCAGTACTTC. It encodes CASTESPGNIQYF.